These T cell receptor beta chains were read from a single sample in a study of CD8+ T cells in alopecia areata. The data were produced by immunoSEQ multiplex PCR, yet TCRdb's version contains in-frame clones alone and is incomplete. This table has approximately 210,000 clones, around 60% appearing once. This sample comprised CD4+ T cells sorted from blood, obtained at approximately week 49, from a patient treated with tofacitinib. These receptors were obtained from a human donor with alopecia areata. Each CDR3 is given with its conserved first and last residue. The order of the fields is J gene, clone size, D gene, V gene, CDR3 protein, CDR3 DNA. A D gene is named only where the DNA matches it firmly. Clone sizes are given selectively: once, few, many, or a class where the clone is expanded.

>TRBJ2-1|.|.|TRBV30
CAWSVSLKQQFF
TGTGCCTGGAGTGTAAGCCTTAAACAGCAGTTCTTC
>TRBJ2-1|few|TRBD1|TRBV4-3
CASSQGTGGYNEQFF
TGCGCCAGCAGCCAAGGGACAGGGGGCTACAATGAGCAGTTCTTC
>TRBJ2-5|.|.|TRBV5-1
CASSLGGDKETQYF
TGCGCCAGCAGCTTAGGCGGGGACAAAGAGACCCAGTACTTC
>TRBJ2-3|many|TRBD2|TRBV14
CASSQDTTSGDTQYF
TGTGCCAGCAGCCAAGATACGACTAGCGGAGATACGCAGTATTTT
>TRBJ2-6|.|.|TRBV7-3
CASSFEGSNSGANVLTF
TGTGCCAGCAGCTTCGAGGGGTCTAACTCTGGGGCCAACGTCCTGACTTTC
>TRBJ2-7|.|.|TRBV19
CASSIQGPHVEQYF
TGTGCCAGTAGTATACAAGGTCCCCACGTCGAGCAGTACTTC
>TRBJ2-3|once|.|TRBV7-6
CASSLPGGTDTQYF
TGTGCCAGCAGCTTACCGGGAGGCACAGATACGCAGTATTTT
>TRBJ2-2|few|TRBD2|TRBV7-3
CASSLQRTSGLFF
TGTGCCAGCAGCTTACAGAGGACTAGCGGTCTGTTTTTT
>TRBJ1-1|.|.|TRBV30
CAWSRRNTEAFF
TGTGCCTGGAGTCGAAGGAACACTGAAGCTTTCTTT
>TRBJ2-7|few|.|TRBV27
CASSPTGPPYEQYF
TGTGCCAGCAGTCCCACAGGTCCGCCCTACGAGCAGTACTTC
>TRBJ2-3|.|TRBD2|TRBV30
CAWSVGGASTDTQYF
TGTGCCTGGAGTGTCGGGGGGGCTAGCACAGATACGCAGTATTTT
>TRBJ1-2|.|.|TRBV29-1
CSGWGQYGYTF
TGCAGCGGCTGGGGGCAATATGGCTACACCTTC
>TRBJ1-5|.|.|TRBV18
CASSPTEWDQPQHF
TGTGCCAGCTCACCCACGGAGTGGGATCAGCCCCAGCATTTT
>TRBJ1-6|.|.|TRBV30
CAWSPANSPLHF
TGTGCCTGGTCCCCCGCTAATTCACCCCTCCACTTT
>TRBJ2-7|.|TRBD2|TRBV29-1
CSVVGTISYEQYF
TGCAGCGTTGTCGGGACTATATCCTACGAGCAGTACTTC
>TRBJ1-6|once|TRBD1|TRBV30
CAWNQDRLHSPLHF
TGTGCCTGGAACCAGGACAGGCTTCATTCACCCCTCCACTTT
>TRBJ2-7|.|.|TRBV7-6
CASSLALGMSYEQYF
TGTGCCAGCAGCTTAGCGCTAGGGATGTCCTACGAGCAGTACTTC
>TRBJ1-2|.|.|TRBV11-2
CASSLDFVDYGYTF
TGTGCCAGCAGCTTAGATTTCGTAGACTATGGCTACACCTTC
>TRBJ1-2|.|.|TRBV5-1
CASSLGSNYGYTF
TGCGCCAGCAGCTTGGGATCGAACTATGGCTACACCTTC
>TRBJ2-3|.|.|TRBV30
CAWTRDSLSTDTQYF
TGTGCCTGGACCCGGGACTCCCTTAGCACAGATACGCAGTATTTT
>TRBJ2-3|.|TRBD1|TRBV6-5
CASSYYLTGATDTQYF
TGTGCCAGCAGTTACTACCTAACAGGGGCTACAGATACGCAGTATTTT
>TRBJ1-1|.|.|TRBV7-2
CASSPGGNTEAFF
TGTGCCAGCAGCCCCGGTGGGAACACTGAAGCTTTCTTT
>TRBJ1-3|.|.|TRBV5-6
CASSLERSTIYF
TGTGCCAGCAGCTTGGAGCGAAGTACCATATATTTT
>TRBJ1-6|.|.|TRBV19
CASSVGREHSPLHF
TGTGCCAGTAGTGTTGGCAGGGAGCATTCACCCCTCCACTTT
>TRBJ2-3|.|TRBD1|TRBV29-1
CSVQGVPDNTDTQYF
TGCAGCGTCCAGGGGGTTCCCGACAACACAGATACGCAGTATTTT
>TRBJ2-7|few|.|TRBV6-6
CASGHTAEQYF
TGTGCCAGCGGCCACACCGCCGAGCAGTACTTC
>TRBJ1-2|.|.|TRBV15
CATSREGDTTYGYTF
TGTGCCACCAGCAGAGAGGGAGACACGACCTATGGCTACACCTTC
>TRBJ2-7|few|TRBD1|TRBV29-1
CSVRTGPMNEQYF
TGCAGCGTCCGGACAGGGCCAATGAACGAGCAGTACTTC
>TRBJ1-1|.|.|TRBV4-2
CASSQDRQPNTEAFF
TGTGCCAGCAGCCAAGATCGGCAGCCGAACACTGAAGCTTTCTTT
>TRBJ2-7|.|.|TRBV6-5
CASSYRLQGEQYF
TGTGCCAGCAGTTACAGACTACAAGGCGAGCAGTACTTC
>TRBJ1-2|.|TRBD1|TRBV14
CASSHTGVMTYTF
TGTGCCAGCAGCCATACAGGGGTTATGACTTACACCTTC